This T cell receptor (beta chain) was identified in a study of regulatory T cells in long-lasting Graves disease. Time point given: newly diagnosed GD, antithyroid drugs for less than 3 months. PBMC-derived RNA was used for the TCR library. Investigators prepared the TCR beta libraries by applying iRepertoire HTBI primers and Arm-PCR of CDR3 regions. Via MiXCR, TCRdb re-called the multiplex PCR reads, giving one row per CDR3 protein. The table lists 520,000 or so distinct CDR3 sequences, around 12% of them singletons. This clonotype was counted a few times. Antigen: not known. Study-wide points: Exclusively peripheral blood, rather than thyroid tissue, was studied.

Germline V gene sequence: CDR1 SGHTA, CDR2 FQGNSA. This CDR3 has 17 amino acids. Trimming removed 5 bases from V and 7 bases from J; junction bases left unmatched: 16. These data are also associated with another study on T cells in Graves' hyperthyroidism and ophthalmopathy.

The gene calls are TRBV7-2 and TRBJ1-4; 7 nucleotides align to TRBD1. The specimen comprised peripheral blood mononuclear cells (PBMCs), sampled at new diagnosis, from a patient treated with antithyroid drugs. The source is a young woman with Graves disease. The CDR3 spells CASSPTLETGLSEKLFF. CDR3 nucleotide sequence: TGTGCCAGCAGCCCCACCCTCGAGACAGGGTTAAGTGAAAAACTGTTTTTT. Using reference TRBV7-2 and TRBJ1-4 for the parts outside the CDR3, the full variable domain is GAGVSQSPSNKVTEKGKDVELRCDPISGHTALYWYRQSLGQGLEFLIYFQGNSAPDKSGLPSDRFSAERTGGSVSTLTIQRTQQEDSAVYLCASSPTLETGLSEKLFFGSGTQLSVL.